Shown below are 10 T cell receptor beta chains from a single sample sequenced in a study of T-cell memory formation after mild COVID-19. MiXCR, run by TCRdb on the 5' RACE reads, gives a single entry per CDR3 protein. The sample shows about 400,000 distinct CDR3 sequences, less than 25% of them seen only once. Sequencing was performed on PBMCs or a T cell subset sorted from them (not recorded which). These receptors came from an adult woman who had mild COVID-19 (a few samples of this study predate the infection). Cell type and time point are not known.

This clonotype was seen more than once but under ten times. The chain's CDR3 is CASSKAAGGLNGYTF. CDR3 coding DNA: TGTGCCAGCAGCAAAGCGGCCGGGGGTTTAAATGGCTACACCTTC. This chain joins TRBV21-1 and TRBJ1-2; the D call TRBD1 from the table was never checked on the DNA. TRBV21-1 corresponds to a pseudogene. The CDR3 extends over 15 amino acids.

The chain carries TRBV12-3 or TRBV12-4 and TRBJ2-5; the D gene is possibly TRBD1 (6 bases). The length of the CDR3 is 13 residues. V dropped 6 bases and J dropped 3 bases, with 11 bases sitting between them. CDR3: CASSPGHEETQYF. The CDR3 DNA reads TGTGCCAGCAGCCCGGGACATGAAGAGACCCAGTACTTC.

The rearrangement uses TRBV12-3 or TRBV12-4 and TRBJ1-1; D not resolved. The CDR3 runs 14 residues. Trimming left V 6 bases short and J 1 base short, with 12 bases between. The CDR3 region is CASRVTSGNTEAFF. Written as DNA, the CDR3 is TGTGCCAGCAGGGTAACCTCAGGGAACACTGAAGCTTTCTTT.

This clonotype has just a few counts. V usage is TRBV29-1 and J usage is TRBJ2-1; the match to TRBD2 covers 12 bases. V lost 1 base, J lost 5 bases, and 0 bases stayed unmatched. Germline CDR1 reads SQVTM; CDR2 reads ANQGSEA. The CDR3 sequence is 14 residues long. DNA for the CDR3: TGCAGCGTTGAAGGACTAGCGGGAGACAATGAGCAGTTCTTC. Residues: CSVEGLAGDNEQFF.

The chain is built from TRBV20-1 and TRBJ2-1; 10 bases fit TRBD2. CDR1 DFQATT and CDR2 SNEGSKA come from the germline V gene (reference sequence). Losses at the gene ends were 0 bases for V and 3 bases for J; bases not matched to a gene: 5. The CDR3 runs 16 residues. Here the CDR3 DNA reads TGCAGTGCTAGAGATTCCAGCGGGGGGGACTACAATGAGCAGTTCTTC. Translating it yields CSARDSSGGDYNEQFF.

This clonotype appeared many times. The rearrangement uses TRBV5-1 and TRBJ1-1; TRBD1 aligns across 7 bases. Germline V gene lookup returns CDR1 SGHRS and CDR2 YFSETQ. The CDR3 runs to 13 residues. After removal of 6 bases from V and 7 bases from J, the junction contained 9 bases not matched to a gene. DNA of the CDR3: TGCGCCAGCAAAGTTACGGGACAGCTTGAAGCTTTCTTT. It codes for CASKVTGQLEAFF. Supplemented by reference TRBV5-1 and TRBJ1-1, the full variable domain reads KAGVTQTPRYLIKTRGQQVTLSCSPISGHRSVSWYQQTPGQGLQFLFEYFSETQRNKGNFPGRFSGRQFSNSRSEMNVSTLELGDSALYLCASKVTGQLEAFFGQGTRLTVV.

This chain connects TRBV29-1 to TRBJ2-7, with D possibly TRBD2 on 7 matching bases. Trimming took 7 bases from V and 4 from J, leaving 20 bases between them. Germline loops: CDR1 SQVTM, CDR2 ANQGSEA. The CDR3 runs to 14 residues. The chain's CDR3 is CSARWEGEYYEQYF. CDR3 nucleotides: TGCAGCGCCAGGTGGGAGGGGGAGTATTACGAGCAGTACTTC.

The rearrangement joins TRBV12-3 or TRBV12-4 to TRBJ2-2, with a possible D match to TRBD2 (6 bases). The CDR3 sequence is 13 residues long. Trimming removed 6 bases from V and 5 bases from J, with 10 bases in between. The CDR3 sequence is CASRGGRTGELFF. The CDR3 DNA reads TGTGCCAGCAGGGGGGGTCGGACCGGGGAGCTGTTTTTT.

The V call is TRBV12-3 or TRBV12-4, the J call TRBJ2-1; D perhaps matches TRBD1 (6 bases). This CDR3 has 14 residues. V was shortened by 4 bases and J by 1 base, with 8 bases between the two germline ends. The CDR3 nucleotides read TGTGCCAGCAGTTATACAGGGTCCTACAATGAGCAGTTCTTC. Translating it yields CASSYTGSYNEQFF.

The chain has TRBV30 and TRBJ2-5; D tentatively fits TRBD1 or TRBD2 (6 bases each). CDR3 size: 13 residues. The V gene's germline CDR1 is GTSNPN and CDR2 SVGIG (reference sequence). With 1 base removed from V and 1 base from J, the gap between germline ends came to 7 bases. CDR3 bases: TGTGCCTGGAGTGGGGGGGCCCAAGAGACCCAGTACTTC. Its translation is CAWSGGAQETQYF.